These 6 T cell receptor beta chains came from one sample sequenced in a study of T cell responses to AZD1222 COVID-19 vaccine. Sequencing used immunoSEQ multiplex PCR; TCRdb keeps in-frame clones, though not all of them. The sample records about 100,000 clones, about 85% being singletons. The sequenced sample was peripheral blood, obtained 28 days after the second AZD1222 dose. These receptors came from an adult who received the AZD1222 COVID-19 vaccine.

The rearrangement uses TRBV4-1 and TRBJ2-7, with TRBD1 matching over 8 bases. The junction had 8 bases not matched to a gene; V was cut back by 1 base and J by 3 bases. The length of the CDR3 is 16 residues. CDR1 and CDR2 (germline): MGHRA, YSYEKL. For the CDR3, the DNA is TGCGCCAGCAGCCAAGGGTCGACGGGACAGGACTACGAGCAGTACTTC. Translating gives CASSQGSTGQDYEQYF.

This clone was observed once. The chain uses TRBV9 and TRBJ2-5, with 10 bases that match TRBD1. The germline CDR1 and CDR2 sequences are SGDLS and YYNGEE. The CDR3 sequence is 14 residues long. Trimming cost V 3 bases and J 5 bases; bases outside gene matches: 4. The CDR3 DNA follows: TGTGCCAGCAGCGCTAGGACAGGGGGGGAGACCCAGTACTTC. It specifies CASSARTGGETQYF.

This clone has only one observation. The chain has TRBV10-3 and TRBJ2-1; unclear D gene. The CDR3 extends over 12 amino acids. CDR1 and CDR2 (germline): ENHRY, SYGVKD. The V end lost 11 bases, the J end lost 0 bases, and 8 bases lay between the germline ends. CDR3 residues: CAAAYSYNEQFF. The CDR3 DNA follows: TGTGCCGCCGCCTACTCCTACAATGAGCAGTTCTTC.

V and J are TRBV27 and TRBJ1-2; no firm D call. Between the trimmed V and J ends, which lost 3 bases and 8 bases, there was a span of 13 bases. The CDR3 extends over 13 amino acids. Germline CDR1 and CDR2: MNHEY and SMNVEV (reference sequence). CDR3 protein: CASSFTGVYGYTF. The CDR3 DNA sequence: TGTGCCAGCAGTTTTACCGGAGTTTACGGCTACACCTTC.

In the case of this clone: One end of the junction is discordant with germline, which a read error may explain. The CDR3 DNA reads as TGTGCCAGCAGCCGTCCGGGAGGCCCCTACGAGCAGTACTTC. Its protein is CASSRPGGPYEQYF. The chain has TRBV4-1 and TRBJ2-7, with 7 bases fitting TRBD2. Germline lookup yields CDR1 MGHRA and CDR2 YSYEKL. This CDR3 comprises 14 residues.

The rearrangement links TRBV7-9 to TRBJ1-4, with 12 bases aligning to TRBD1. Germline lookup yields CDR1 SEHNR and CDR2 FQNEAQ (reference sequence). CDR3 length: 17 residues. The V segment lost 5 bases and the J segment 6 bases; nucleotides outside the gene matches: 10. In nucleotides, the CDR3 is TGTGCCAGCAGCGGAGGGACAGGGGGCCAAGGGGATGAAAAACTGTTTTTT. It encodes CASSGGTGGQGDEKLFF.